Shown below are 25 T cell receptor beta chains from a single sample sequenced in a study of PD-1 blockade in classical Hodgkin lymphoma. Each patient's relapse followed autologous stem cell transplantation, and brentuximab vedotin exposure varied. Profiled with immunoSEQ multiplex PCR; TCRdb holds only in-frame clones, not every one. Of more than 40,000 clones listed, almost 90% are singletons. Here the sequenced sample was peripheral blood mononuclear cells (PBMCs), taken at baseline. These receptors were obtained from a human donor with classical Hodgkin lymphoma.

The chain links TRBV29-1 to TRBJ2-5; 9 bases are a match to TRBD1. The CDR3 consists of 13 residues. Germline trimming cut 5 bases from V and 4 bases from J; bases unmatched to any gene: 5. Per germline, CDR1 SQVTM and CDR2 ANQGSEA. CDR3 bases: TGCAGCGTTAGACAGGGGGGGACAGAGACCCAGTACTTC. Translated, it gives CSVRQGGTETQYF.

This chain joins TRBV2 and TRBJ2-1, with 11 bases fitting TRBD1. Trimming cost V 6 bases and J 6 bases; bases outside gene matches: 7. This CDR3 contains 15 residues. CDR1 is SNHLY, CDR2 FYNNEI, per germline. CDR3 loop: CASSVGQGAPNEQFF. In DNA, the CDR3 is TGTGCCAGCAGCGTAGGACAGGGGGCTCCCAATGAGCAGTTCTTC.

The chain combines TRBV27 with TRBJ2-1; TRBD2 agrees at 7 bases. Germline values: CDR1 MNHEY, CDR2 SMNVEV (reference sequence). J lost 6 bases, V lost 2 bases, and 13 bases had no gene match. The CDR3 consists of 17 residues. CDR3 bases: TGTGCCAGCAGTTTAGTGCCTAGCGGTCTAGGTAGCAATGAGCAGTTCTTC. It is translated as CASSLVPSGLGSNEQFF.

This chain joins TRBV27 and TRBJ1-4; 8 nucleotides agree with TRBD1. V dropped 5 bases and J dropped 4; count of bases not matched to a gene: 9. This CDR3 has 16 residues. Germline-derived CDR1 and CDR2 are MNHEY and SMNVEV (reference sequence). CDR3 nucleotides: TGTGCCAGCAGTGGGGCTTGGACAGGGAATAATGAAAAACTGTTTTTT. This translates into CASSGAWTGNNEKLFF.

The V and J genes are TRBV5-1 and TRBJ2-3; TRBD2 is a possible D gene (6 bases). Deletions cut 0 bases from V and 2 bases from J, with 10 bases between. The germline CDR1 and CDR2 sequences are SGHRS and YFSETQ. There are 15 residues in the CDR3. The CDR3 here is CASSLEGGTTDTQYF. CDR3 sequence (DNA): TGCGCCAGCAGCTTGGAAGGCGGGACCACAGATACGCAGTATTTT. The full variable domain, in which reference TRBV5-1 and TRBJ2-3 provide the parts outside the CDR3, is KAGVTQTPRYLIKTRGQQVTLSCSPISGHRSVSWYQQTPGQGLQFLFEYFSETQRNKGNFPGRFSGRQFSNSRSEMNVSTLELGDSALYLCASSLEGGTTDTQYFGPGTRLTVL.

V usage is TRBV28 and J usage is TRBJ1-5, with a tentative D call TRBD1 (5 bases). This CDR3 has 16 residues. CDR1 is MDHEN, CDR2 SYDVKM, per germline. Deletions cut 4 bases from V and 5 bases from J, with 18 bases between. The CDR3, as DNA: TGTGCCAGCAGTTATGACACCAAGGGGAAGGATCAGCCCCAGCATTTT. It codes for CASSYDTKGKDQPQHF. Complete variable domain (other parts from reference TRBV28 and TRBJ1-5): DVKVTQSSRYLVKRTGEKVFLECVQDMDHENMFWYRQDPGLGLRLIYFSYDVKMKEKGDIPEGYSVSREKKERFSLILESASTNQTSMYLCASSYDTKGKDQPQHFGDGTRLSIL.

This clone turned up a few times. The chain carries TRBV11-2 and TRBJ2-7; 9 bases match TRBD2. CDR3 length equals 14 residues. Trimming cost V 3 bases and J 6 bases; bases outside gene matches: 6. Per germline, CDR1 SGHAT and CDR2 FQNNGV. Here the CDR3 reads CASSLPSGKGEQYF. As DNA, the CDR3 is TGTGCCAGCAGCTTGCCTAGCGGGAAGGGCGAGCAGTACTTC.

A note on this clone: Different DNA sequences within this sample yield the same CDR3. The rearrangement uses TRBV9 and TRBJ2-1, with D uncertain. CDR3 length: 12 amino acids. V shed 3 bases and J shed 4 bases, with 5 bases lying between them. In germline, CDR1 is SGDLS, CDR2 YYNGEE. CDR3 nucleotides: TGTGCCAGCAGCGCCGGGTACAATGAGCAGTTCTTC. Translated, it gives CASSAGYNEQFF.

A few counts support this clone. The rearrangement uses TRBV4-2 and TRBJ2-2, with D possibly matching TRBD1 (5 bases). The germline V gene has CDR1 LGHNA and CDR2 YNFKEQ. V was cut by 2 bases and J by 2 bases, with 12 bases left in between. This CDR3 spans 16 amino acids. CDR3 protein: CASSQSNRPNTGELFF. In DNA, the CDR3 is TGTGCCAGCAGCCAAAGTAACAGGCCAAACACCGGGGAGCTGTTTTTT.

This chain joins TRBV7-2 and TRBJ1-2; D remains unclear. Germline loops: CDR1 SGHTA, CDR2 FQGNSA. The V and J ends lost 5 bases and 4 bases respectively, with 11 bases between them. The CDR3 contains 13 residues. CDR3 DNA: TGTGCCAGCAGCCCCGTTACGGGCTATGGCTACACCTTC. Amino acid sequence: CASSPVTGYGYTF.

This clone was counted once. V is TRBV28 and J is TRBJ2-2; perhaps TRBD2 as D (5 bases). CDR3 length equals 16 residues. The ends were cut back, 1 base at V and 1 base at J, with 10 bases in the middle. Germline loops: CDR1 MDHEN, CDR2 SYDVKM. In DNA form, the CDR3 reads TGTGCCAGCAGTTTATTCACAGCGGTGAACACCGGGGAGCTGTTTTTT. Protein: CASSLFTAVNTGELFF.

The V gene is TRBV7-3, the J gene TRBJ2-2, with D possibly matching TRBD2 (5 bases). Between the trimmed V and J ends, which lost 8 bases and 8 bases, there was a span of 18 bases. This CDR3 has 14 residues. Germline lookup yields CDR1 SGHTA and CDR2 FQGTGA. Here the CDR3 DNA reads TGTGCCAGCGGCTGGGGAGTACCGGCGGGGGAGCTGTTTTTT. Translated: CASGWGVPAGELFF. Looking up the rest from reference TRBV7-3 and TRBJ2-2 gives the full variable domain: GAGVSQTPSNKVTEKGKYVELRCDPISGHTALYWYRQSLGQGPEFLIYFQGTGAADDSGLPNDRFFAVRPEGSVSTLKIQRTERGDSAVYLCASGWGVPAGELFFGEGSRLTVL.

This rearrangement joins TRBV9 to TRBJ2-1, with D possibly being TRBD1 (5 bases). The CDR3 runs 16 residues. Germline-derived CDR1 and CDR2 are SGDLS and YYNGEE. V shed 4 bases and J shed 10 bases, with 24 bases lying between them. The CDR3 protein is CASSTQGGSLVLEQFF. The CDR3 nucleotides are TGTGCCAGCAGCACCCAGGGCGGATCTCTTGTTTTAGAGCAGTTCTTC.

J is TRBJ2-5 and V is TRBV29-1, with TRBD2 matching 9 bases. CDR3 length: 13 residues. Germline assignment: CDR1 SQVTM and CDR2 ANQGSEA. The V gene end was trimmed by 4 bases and the J gene end by 4 bases; junction bases not matched to a gene: 4. The CDR3, as DNA: TGCAGCGTTGTATGGCGGGGGGGAGAGACCCAGTACTTC. This gives the protein CSVVWRGGETQYF. Variable domain in full (rest from reference TRBV29-1 and TRBJ2-5): SAVISQKPSRDICQRGTSLTIQCQVDSQVTMMFWYRQQPGQSLTLIATANQGSEATYESGFVIDKFPISRPNLTFSTLTVSNMSPEDSSIYLCSVVWRGGETQYFGPGTRLLVL.

The V gene is TRBV6-1, the J gene TRBJ2-7; D is perhaps TRBD1 (6 bases). Germline V gene data show CDR1 as MNHNS and CDR2 as SASEGT. Trimming removed 5 bases from V and 0 bases from J, with 8 bases in between. CDR3 length equals 13 residues. The CDR3 spells CASSWTVSYEQYF. The DNA of the CDR3 is TGTGCCAGCAGTTGGACAGTCTCCTACGAGCAGTACTTC.

Concerning this clone itself: The CDR3 ends on some other residue instead of the conserved phenylalanine or tryptophan, so this is likely a read error. The DNA is left out, because the CDR3 cannot be placed on it with certainty; the CDR3 is given as TCRdb lists it. The chain is built from TRBV21-1 and TRBJ1-2. TRBV21-1 is given as a pseudogene. The CDR3 is made up of 13 amino acids, end residues included. CDR3 residues: CASSKPGLVWLHL.

The rearrangement links TRBV6-6 to TRBJ1-4; 9 bases line up with TRBD1. V shed 5 bases and J 0 bases; nucleotides not matched to a gene: 4. Germline lookup yields CDR1 MNHNY and CDR2 SVGAGI (reference sequence). The CDR3 totals 16 residues. This CDR3 is CASSLDRGTTNEKLFF. For the CDR3, the DNA is TGTGCCAGCAGTCTAGACAGGGGGACAACTAATGAAAAACTGTTTTTT.

The V and J genes are TRBV7-2 and TRBJ2-2, with D possibly being TRBD1 (6 bases). This CDR3 contains 15 residues. Germline V gives CDR1 SGHTA, CDR2 FQGNSA. V was cut by 5 bases and J by 3 bases, with 13 bases left in between. CDR3 sequence (DNA): TGTGCCAGCAGCCTCGTGGGGGCGCACACCGGGGAGCTGTTTTTT. It is translated as CASSLVGAHTGELFF.

The rearrangement links TRBV9 to TRBJ2-3; 7 nucleotides agree with TRBD2. Germline-derived CDR1 and CDR2 are SGDLS and YYNGEE. V gave up 4 bases and J gave up 3 bases; unmatched junction bases: 8. This CDR3 is built from 15 residues. CDR3 region: CASSRRGGGTDTQYF. For the CDR3, the DNA is TGTGCCAGCAGCAGGCGCGGGGGTGGGACAGATACGCAGTATTTT.

This rearrangement joins TRBV6-1 to TRBJ2-3, with D unresolved. Germline V gives CDR1 MNHNS, CDR2 SASEGT. The CDR3 sequence is 15 residues long. Trimming shortened V by 2 bases and J by 2 bases, and 11 bases separated the two germline ends. CDR3 residues: CASSELAGATDTQYF. The DNA of the CDR3 is TGTGCCAGCAGTGAACTCGCAGGAGCCACAGATACGCAGTATTTT.

In this sample, this clone is medium-sized. V usage is TRBV27 and J usage is TRBJ2-4; D gene uncertain. The germline V gene encodes CDR1 MNHEY and CDR2 SMNVEV (reference sequence). With 0 bases removed from V and 3 bases from J, the gap between germline ends came to 12 bases. The CDR3 consists of 16 residues. The CDR3 nucleotides read TGTGCCAGCAGTTTATCGTGGGGATTCGGCAAAAACATTCAGTACTTC. Translation: CASSLSWGFGKNIQYF.

The chain carries TRBV6-5 and TRBJ2-1, with unresolved D. V was shortened by 2 bases and J by 0 bases, with 8 bases between the two germline ends. Germline CDR1 MNHEY, CDR2 SVGAGI. The CDR3 totals 15 residues. This chain's CDR3 is CASSYSSGSYNEQFF. CDR3 in DNA: TGTGCCAGCAGTTACAGCTCGGGCTCCTACAATGAGCAGTTCTTC.

The chain employs TRBV7-3 and TRBJ2-3; D remains unclear. The germline CDR1 and CDR2 sequences are SGHTA and FQGTGA. This CDR3 spans 14 amino acids. Trimming left V 3 bases short and J 4 bases short, with 11 bases between. CDR3 DNA: TGTGCCAGCAGCTTTGGCCAGCGCGCAGATACGCAGTATTTT. Translating gives CASSFGQRADTQYF. Full variable domain (outside the CDR3, taken from reference TRBV7-3 and TRBJ2-3): GAGVSQTPSNKVTEKGKYVELRCDPISGHTALYWYRQSLGQGPEFLIYFQGTGAADDSGLPNDRFFAVRPEGSVSTLKIQRTERGDSAVYLCASSFGQRADTQYFGPGTRLTVL.

The J gene is TRBJ2-6, the V gene TRBV6-1; D is unresolved. This CDR3 comprises 14 residues. V lost 11 bases and J 3 bases, leaving 14 bases between the germline ends. Germline CDR1 and CDR2: MNHNS and SASEGT. The CDR3 protein is CAFGLPGGANVLTF. The CDR3 nucleotides read TGTGCCTTTGGCCTGCCAGGTGGGGCCAACGTCCTGACTTTC.

V usage is TRBV28 and J usage is TRBJ1-6; 8 nucleotides line up with TRBD1. Looked up from germline, CDR1 is MDHEN and CDR2 is SYDVKM. The ends lost 7 bases at V and 5 bases at J; junction bases unmatched: 10. The CDR3 consists of 16 residues. The CDR3 nucleotides read TGTGCCAGCACCCCAGGGACAGGTGTGAATAATTCACCCCTCCACTTT. Protein sequence: CASTPGTGVNNSPLHF.